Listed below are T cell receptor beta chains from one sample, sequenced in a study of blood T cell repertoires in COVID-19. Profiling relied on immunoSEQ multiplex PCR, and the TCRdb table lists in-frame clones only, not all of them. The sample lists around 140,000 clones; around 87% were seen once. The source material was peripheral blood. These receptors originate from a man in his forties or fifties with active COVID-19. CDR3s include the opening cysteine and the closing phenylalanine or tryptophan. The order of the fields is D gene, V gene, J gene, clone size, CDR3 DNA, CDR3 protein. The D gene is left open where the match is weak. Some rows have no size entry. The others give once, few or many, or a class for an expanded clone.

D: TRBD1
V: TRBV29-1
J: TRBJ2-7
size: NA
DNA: TGCAGCGCCGGGACAGGGACCTACGAGCAGTACTTC
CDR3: CSAGTGTYEQYF

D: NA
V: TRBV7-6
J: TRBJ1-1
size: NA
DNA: TGTGCCAGCAGCCTCCGGACGGGGATAAACACTGAAGCTTTCTTT
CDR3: CASSLRTGINTEAFF

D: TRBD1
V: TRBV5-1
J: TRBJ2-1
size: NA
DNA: TGCGCCAGCAGCTCCGCACCACCGGGACAGGGGGAAAATGAGCAGTTCTTC
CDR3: CASSSAPPGQGENEQFF

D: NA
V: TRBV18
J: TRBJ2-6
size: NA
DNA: TGTGCCAGCTCACCCTACGCTGGGGCCAACGTCCTGACTTTC
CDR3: CASSPYAGANVLTF

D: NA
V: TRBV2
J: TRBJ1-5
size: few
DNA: TGTGCCAGCAATCAGGACATAGGGGTGGGTCAGCCCCAGCATTTT
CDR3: CASNQDIGVGQPQHF

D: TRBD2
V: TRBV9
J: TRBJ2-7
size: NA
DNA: TGTGCCAGCAGCGTAGCTGGACTAGCCTACGAGCAGTACTTC
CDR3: CASSVAGLAYEQYF

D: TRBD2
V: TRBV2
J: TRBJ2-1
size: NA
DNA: TGTGCCAGCAGCTACATAGCGGGGGCCTACAATGAGCAGTTCTTC
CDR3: CASSYIAGAYNEQFF

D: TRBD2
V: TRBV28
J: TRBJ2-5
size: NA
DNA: TGTGCCAGCAGCCAAGGACTAGCGGGGCGGGAGACCCAGTACTTC
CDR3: CASSQGLAGRETQYF

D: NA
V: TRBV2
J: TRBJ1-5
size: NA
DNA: TGTGCCAGCAGGCTGACTCTCACCGGTGGGAATCAGCCCCAGCATTTT
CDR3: CASRLTLTGGNQPQHF

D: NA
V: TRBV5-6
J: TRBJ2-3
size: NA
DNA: TGTGCCAGCAGCTTGGTCGGGGACTCCACAGATACGCAGTATTTT
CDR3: CASSLVGDSTDTQYF

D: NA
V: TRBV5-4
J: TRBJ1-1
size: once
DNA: TGTGCCAGCAGCTCGAGACGGAACCTAGAGAAGGCCACTGAAGCTTTCTTT
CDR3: CASSSRRNLEKATEAFF

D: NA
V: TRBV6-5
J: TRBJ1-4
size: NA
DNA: TGTGCCAGCACGTCCCGCGGGTATGGCGAAAAACTGTTTTTT
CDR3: CASTSRGYGEKLFF

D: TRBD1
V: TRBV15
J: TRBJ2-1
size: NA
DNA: TGTGCCACCAGCAGGGGCCTTGGGACAGGGAGTAATGAGCAGTTCTTC
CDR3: CATSRGLGTGSNEQFF

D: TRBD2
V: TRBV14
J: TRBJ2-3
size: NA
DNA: TGTGCCAGCAGCCTATTTAGCGGGGGGAACACAGATACGCAGTATTTT
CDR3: CASSLFSGGNTDTQYF

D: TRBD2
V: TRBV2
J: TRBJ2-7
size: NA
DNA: TGTGCCAGCAGTGAAAGCGCTGGCGGGGGAGGGGAGCAGTACTTC
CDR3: CASSESAGGGGEQYF

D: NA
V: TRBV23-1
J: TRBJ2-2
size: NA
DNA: TGCGCCAGCAGTCAATCGGGGGAGGTGGGCACCGGGGAGCTGTTTTTT
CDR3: CASSQSGEVGTGELFF

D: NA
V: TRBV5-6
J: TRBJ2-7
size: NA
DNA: TGTGCCAGCAGCTTAATTGAGTCCGTCTACGAGCAGTACTTC
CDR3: CASSLIESVYEQYF

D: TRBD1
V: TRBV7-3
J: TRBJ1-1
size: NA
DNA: TGTGCCAGCCGACAGGGGGCGGGCACTGAAGCTTTCTTT
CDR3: CASRQGAGTEAFF

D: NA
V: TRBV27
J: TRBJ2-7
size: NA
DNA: TGTGCCAGCAGTCCTCAGATGATCTACGAGCAGTACTTC
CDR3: CASSPQMIYEQYF

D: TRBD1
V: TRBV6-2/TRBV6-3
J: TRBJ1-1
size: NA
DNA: TGTGCCAGCAGTTTGCTCAGGGGGTCGGGCACTGAAGCTTTCTTT
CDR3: CASSLLRGSGTEAFF

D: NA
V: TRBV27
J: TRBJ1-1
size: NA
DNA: TGTGCCAGCAGGGCTCTGAACACTGAAGCTTTCTTT
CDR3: CASRALNTEAFF

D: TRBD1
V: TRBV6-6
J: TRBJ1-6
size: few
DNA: TGTGCCAGCAGTCTGGGACAGTCTAATTCACCCCTCCACTTT
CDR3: CASSLGQSNSPLHF

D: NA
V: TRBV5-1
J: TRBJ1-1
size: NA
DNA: TGCGCCAGCAGCGGGGTTGTTGGGAGTGGGACTGAAGCTTTCTTT
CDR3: CASSGVVGSGTEAFF

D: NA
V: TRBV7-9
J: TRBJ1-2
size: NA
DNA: TGTGCCAGCGCAAGGGGCGTGGAGGGTGGCTACACCTTC
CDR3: CASARGVEGGYTF

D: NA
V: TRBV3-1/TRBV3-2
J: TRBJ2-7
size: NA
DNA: TGTGCCAGCAGCCTCACCCGCGACACCATTTACTCCTACGAGCAGTACTTC
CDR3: CASSLTRDTIYSYEQYF

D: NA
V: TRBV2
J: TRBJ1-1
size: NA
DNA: TGTGCCAGCAGGGTGGACAGAACTGAAGCTTTCTTT
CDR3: CASRVDRTEAFF

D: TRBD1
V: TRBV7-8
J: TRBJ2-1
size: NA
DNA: TGTGCCAGCATCCCCGCCGGGACAGGGGCCTACAATGAGCAGTTCTTC
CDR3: CASIPAGTGAYNEQFF

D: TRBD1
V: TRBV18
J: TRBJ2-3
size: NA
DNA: TGTGCCAGCTCACCGGACAGGGTTACAGATACGCAGTATTTT
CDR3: CASSPDRVTDTQYF

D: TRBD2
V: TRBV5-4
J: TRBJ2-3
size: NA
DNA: TGTGCCAGCAGCCTGGGGGGGCTAGCGGGTAACACAGATACGCAGTATTTT
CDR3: CASSLGGLAGNTDTQYF

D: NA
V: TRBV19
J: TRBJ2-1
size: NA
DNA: TGTGCCAGTAGTATAGGCAGGGTAGGAAATGAGCAGTTCTTC
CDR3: CASSIGRVGNEQFF

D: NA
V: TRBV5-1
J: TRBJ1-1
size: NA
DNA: TGCGCCAGCAGGATCACGGGAGGGAACACTGAAGCTTTCTTT
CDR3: CASRITGGNTEAFF

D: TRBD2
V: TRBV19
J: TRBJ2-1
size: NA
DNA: TGTGCCAGTAGTCACGGGGGGTCCTCCTACAATGAGCAGTTCTTC
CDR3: CASSHGGSSYNEQFF

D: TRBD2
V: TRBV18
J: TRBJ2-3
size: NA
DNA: TGTGCCAGCTCACCAGGCTCTAGCGGGGTGACAGATACGCAGTATTTT
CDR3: CASSPGSSGVTDTQYF

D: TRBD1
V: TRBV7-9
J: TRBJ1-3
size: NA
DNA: TGTGCCAGCACCCAGGGGGTAGACACCATATATTTT
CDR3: CASTQGVDTIYF

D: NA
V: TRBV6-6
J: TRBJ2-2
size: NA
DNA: TGTGCCAGCAGTTACGTAGAAGGGGTTACCGGGGAGCTGTTTTTT
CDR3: CASSYVEGVTGELFF

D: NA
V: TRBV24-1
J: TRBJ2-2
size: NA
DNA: TGTGCCACCAGTGATTTACACAGGGAACACCGGGGAGCTGTTTTT
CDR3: CATSDLHREHRGAVF

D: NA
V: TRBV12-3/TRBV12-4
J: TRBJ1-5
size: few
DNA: TGTGCCAGCAGTTTTGAGGGCAATCAGCCCCAGCATTTT
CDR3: CASSFEGNQPQHF

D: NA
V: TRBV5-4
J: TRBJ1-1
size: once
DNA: TGTGCCAGCAGCTTGGAGCCGGGAACTGAAGCTTTCTTT
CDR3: CASSLEPGTEAFF

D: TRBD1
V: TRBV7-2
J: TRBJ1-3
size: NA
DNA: TGTGCCAGCAGCTTAGGGGACAGGGTGGGGAACACCATATATTTT
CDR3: CASSLGDRVGNTIYF

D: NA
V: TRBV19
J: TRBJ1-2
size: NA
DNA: TGTGCCAGTAGTATAGATTATAACTATTATGGCTACACCTTC
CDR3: CASSIDYNYYGYTF

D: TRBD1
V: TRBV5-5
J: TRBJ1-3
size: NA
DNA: TGTGCCAGCAGCTTTACGGGACAGGGAAACACCATATATTTT
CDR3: CASSFTGQGNTIYF

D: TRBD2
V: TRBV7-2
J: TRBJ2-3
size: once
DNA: TGTGCCAGCAGCTCAAGTAGCGGGGCCACAGATACGCAGTATTTT
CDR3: CASSSSSGATDTQYF

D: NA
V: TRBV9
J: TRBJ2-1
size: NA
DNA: TGTGCCAGCAGCTCCGGGGGTAATGAGCAGTTCTTC
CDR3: CASSSGGNEQFF

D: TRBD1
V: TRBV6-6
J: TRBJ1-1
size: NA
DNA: TGTGCCAGCAGTTTGGACAGGGCGGACACTGAAGCTTTCTTT
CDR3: CASSLDRADTEAFF

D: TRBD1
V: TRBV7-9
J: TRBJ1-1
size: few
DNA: TGTGCCAGCACCTGGACAGGGACGAACACTGAAGCTTTCTTT
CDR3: CASTWTGTNTEAFF

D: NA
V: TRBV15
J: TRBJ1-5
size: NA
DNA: TGTGCCACCAGCAGGGCACCAGGGATCAATCAGCCCCAGCATTTT
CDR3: CATSRAPGINQPQHF

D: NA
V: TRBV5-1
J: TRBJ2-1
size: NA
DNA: TGCGCCAGCAGCTTGTCGCGGGCCCCAGGTGGGGAGCAGTTCTTC
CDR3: CASSLSRAPGGEQFF

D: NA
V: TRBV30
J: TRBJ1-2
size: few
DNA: TGTGCCTGGAGGGGGAGGAGCTACACCTTC
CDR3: CAWRGRSYTF

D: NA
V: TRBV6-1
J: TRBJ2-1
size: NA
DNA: TGTGCCAGCAGTGAAGCGTCTAGGACCAGGGGCAATGAGCAGTTCTTC
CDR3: CASSEASRTRGNEQFF

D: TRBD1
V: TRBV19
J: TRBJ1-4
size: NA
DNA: TGTGCCAGTAGTCCCTCAGGGTTCAGGGGGCGTGGAGAAAAACTGTTTTTT
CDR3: CASSPSGFRGRGEKLFF

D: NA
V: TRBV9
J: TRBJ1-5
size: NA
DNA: TGTGCCAGCAGCGTTGGCAGAAATGATCAGCCCCAGCATTTT
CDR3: CASSVGRNDQPQHF

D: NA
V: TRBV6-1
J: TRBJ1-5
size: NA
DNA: TGTGCCAGCAGTGAAGCTAGCGGCAATCAGCCCCAGCATTTT
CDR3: CASSEASGNQPQHF

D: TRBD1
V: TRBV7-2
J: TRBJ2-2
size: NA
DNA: TGTGCCAGCAGCTCCGGGACAGCGACGAACAGAGTCCAGTTGTTTTTT
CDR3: CASSSGTATNRVQLFF

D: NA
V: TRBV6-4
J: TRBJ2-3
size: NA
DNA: TGCCTGTGCGGAGATACGCAGTATTTT
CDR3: CLCGDTQYF

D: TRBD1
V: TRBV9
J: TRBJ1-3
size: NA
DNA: TGTGCCAGCAGCCGGGACAGGGGAAGGCCTGGAAACACCATATATTTT
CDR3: CASSRDRGRPGNTIYF

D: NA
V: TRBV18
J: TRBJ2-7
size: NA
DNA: TGTGCCAGCTCACCGAACAGGGCGAACCCCTACGAGCAGTACTTC
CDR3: CASSPNRANPYEQYF

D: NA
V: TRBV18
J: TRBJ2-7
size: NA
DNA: TGTGCCAGCTCACCACGCGGCCCCTACGAGCAGTACTTC
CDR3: CASSPRGPYEQYF